The TCR beta chain described here comes from a study of CD8+CD57+ T cells in acquired aplastic anemia. The template for TCR beta VDJ and CDR3 sequence profiling was genomic DNA. TCRdb processed the reads anew with MiXCR; each CDR3 protein has one entry. The sample lists 200,000 to 250,000 distinct CDR3 sequences, 61% occurring once. For this clonotype: The antigen is undetermined.

Study conclusions and caveats: Patients and controls had CD8+ Simpson's diversity values that were not significantly distinct. A set of about 30 CD8+ CDR3 sequences was shared between patients and controls, and these sequences appeared highly expressed in patients.

The sequence came from a human donor in good health. What was sequenced was sorted CD4+, CD8+, or CD8+CD57+ T cells (not recorded which) from PBMCs.

The CDR3 spells CATSGPSGGPDSYNEQFF. The CDR3 region has the DNA TGTGCCACCAGTGGTCCTAGCGGGGGACCTGATTCCTACAATGAGCAGTTCTTC. The chain recombines TRBV24-1 with TRBJ2-1; TRBD2 matches at 10 bases. Germline-derived CDR1 and CDR2 are KGHDR and SFDVKD. This CDR3 contains 18 residues. Trimming removed 5 bases from V and 1 base from J; junction bases left unmatched: 10.